These T cell receptor beta chains were read from a single sample in a study of blood T cells in healthy people across ages. TCRdb reanalysed the 5' RACE reads using MiXCR and keeps one entry per CDR3 protein. Found here are around 990,000 distinct CDR3 sequences, roughly two fifths of them singletons; the top ten hold roughly 13%. Sequencing input: blood. These receptor sequences come from a man aged 18 to 35 in good health. Each CDR3 is given with its conserved first and last residue. The D gene is left open where the match is weak. The size of a clone is reported for some rows only, either as once, few or many, or as a class for expanded clones.

clone size	V gene	D gene	J gene	CDR3 protein	CDR3 DNA
-	TRBV6-2/TRBV6-3	-	TRBJ1-5	CASRGPAYSNQPQHF	TGTGCCAGCAGAGGCCCAGCTTATAGCAATCAGCCCCAGCATTTT
-	TRBV13	-	TRBJ2-7	CASSLNSNNEQYF	TGTGCCAGCAGCCTTAATTCTAACAATGAGCAGTACTTC
few	TRBV10-3	TRBD2	TRBJ2-1	CAISESGTSGNNEQFF	TGTGCCATCAGTGAGTCGGGTACTAGCGGGAACAATGAGCAGTTCTTC
-	TRBV27	-	TRBJ1-1	CASSFRVFAEAFF	TGTGCCAGCAGTTTTAGGGTGTTCGCTGAAGCTTTCTTT
-	TRBV27	TRBD2	TRBJ2-4	CASAFSPGGQYF	TGTGCCAGCGCATTCTCTCCCGGGGGGCAGTACTTC
-	TRBV6-2/TRBV6-3	-	TRBJ1-5	CASSYEPKPQHF	TGTGCCAGCAGTTACGAACCTAAGCCCCAGCATTTT
few	TRBV9	-	TRBJ1-2	CASGVDAGQGYGYTF	TGTGCCAGCGGCGTAGACGCAGGGCAAGGCTATGGCTACACCTTC
few	TRBV12-3/TRBV12-4	-	TRBJ1-1	CASSHGQNEAFF	TGTGCCAGCAGTCATGGACAGAATGAAGCTTTCTTT
few	TRBV6-5	-	TRBJ1-1	CASSYLQGSAEAFF	TGTGCCAGCAGTTACCTCCAGGGATCTGCTGAAGCTTTCTTT
-	TRBV3-1	-	TRBJ1-4	CASSQGGGRRNEKLFF	TGTGCCAGCAGCCAAGGAGGTGGCAGGAGAAATGAAAAACTGTTTTTT
once	TRBV2	TRBD2	TRBJ2-1	CASSELAAFQETQFF	TGTGCCAGCAGTGAACTAGCGGCTTTCCAAGAGACCCAGTTCTTC
-	TRBV12-5	-	TRBJ1-1	CASGTQQGLEAFF	TGTGCTAGTGGTACTCAACAGGGCCTTGAAGCTTTCTTT
few	TRBV4-3	-	TRBJ2-1	CASSQEVLSYNEQFF	TGCGCCAGCAGCCAAGAGGTTCTCTCCTACAATGAGCAGTTCTTC
once	TRBV29-1	TRBD2	TRBJ2-5	CSVPTSNNLDNEQYF	TGCAGCGTCCCGACTAGCAATAACCTTGACAATGAGCAGTACTTC
-	TRBV27	-	TRBJ1-4	CASSLNGQGRSEKLFF	TGTGCCAGCAGTTTAAACGGGCAGGGGAGGAGTGAAAAACTGTTTTTT
-	TRBV29-1	-	TRBJ2-7	CSVGRRSNEQYF	TGCAGCGTTGGGCGGCGGTCAAATGAGCAGTACTTC
-	TRBV6-5	TRBD1	TRBJ1-2	CASSDLGQGGYTF	TGTGCCAGCAGTGACTTGGGACAGGGTGGCTACACCTTC
-	TRBV12-3/TRBV12-4	-	TRBJ2-2	CASSPTPSNTGELFF	TGTGCCAGCAGCCCAACACCTTCGAACACCGGGGAGCTGTTTTTT
-	TRBV18	-	TRBJ2-1	CASSLATLVDEQFF	TGTGCCAGCTCACTAGCAACTCTAGTGGATGAGCAGTTCTTC
few	TRBV7-9	TRBD1	TRBJ1-5	CASSYTGQGSQPQHF	TGTGCCAGCAGCTATACCGGACAGGGTAGCCAGCCCCAGCATTTT
-	TRBV20-1	-	TRBJ1-5	CSARDLDRLSNQPQHF	TGCAGTGCTAGAGATCTCGACAGGTTGAGCAATCAGCCCCAGCATTTT
-	TRBV5-1	TRBD2	TRBJ2-1	CASSFSIAGVTYNEQFF	TGCGCCAGCAGCTTCTCGATAGCGGGGGTTACCTACAATGAGCAGTTCTTC
-	TRBV7-9	-	TRBJ2-7	CASSVEGSFYEQYF	TGTGCCAGCAGCGTAGAGGGCAGTTTTTACGAGCAGTACTTC
-	TRBV20-1	TRBD1	TRBJ1-5	CSAPRDRGRNQPQHF	TGCAGTGCTCCCCGGGACAGGGGTCGGAATCAGCCCCAGCATTTT
few	TRBV28	-	TRBJ2-3	CATLGGALLDTDTQYF	TGTGCCACCTTAGGGGGGGCCCTCCTAGACACAGATACGCAGTATTTT
few	TRBV4-3	TRBD1	TRBJ1-1	CASSQETGINTEAFF	TGCGCCAGCAGCCAAGAGACAGGGATAAACACTGAAGCTTTCTTT
once	TRBV4-1	-	TRBJ2-7	CASSSRTEHYEQYF	TGCGCCAGCAGCTCCCGGACAGAACATTACGAGCAGTACTTC
few	TRBV16	-	TRBJ1-2	CASSQSTVNDYGYTF	TGTGCCAGCAGCCAATCCACAGTGAACGACTATGGCTACACCTTC
-	TRBV6-1	-	TRBJ1-4	CASVRGTNEKLFF	TGTGCCAGCGTTAGGGGAACTAATGAAAAACTGTTTTTT
-	TRBV7-2	-	TRBJ2-7	CASSLNRPLSYEQYF	TGTGCCAGCAGCTTGAACAGACCCCTCTCCTACGAGCAGTACTTC
-	TRBV28	TRBD1	TRBJ1-3	CASTFLGQGPAGNTIYF	TGTGCCAGCACTTTTTTAGGACAGGGTCCGGCTGGAAACACCATATATTTT
-	TRBV20-1	TRBD1	TRBJ2-7	CSAEGQGSYEQYF	TGCAGTGCTGAAGGACAGGGCTCCTACGAGCAGTACTTC
-	TRBV11-2	-	TRBJ1-6	CASSLGTEFYSPLHF	TGTGCCAGCAGCTTAGGGACAGAGTTTTATTCACCCCTCCACTTT
-	TRBV4-3	TRBD1	TRBJ2-2	CASSQEGQVLELFF	TGCGCCAGCAGCCAAGAAGGACAGGTCTTGGAGCTGTTTTTT
many	TRBV2	-	TRBJ2-7	CASRRDRYSYEQYF	TGTGCCAGCAGAAGGGATCGGTATTCGTACGAGCAGTACTTC
-	TRBV7-6	-	TRBJ1-5	CASSRSYNQPQHF	TGTGCCAGCAGCCGGAGTTACAATCAGCCCCAGCATTTT
few	TRBV4-1	-	TRBJ1-4	CASSQPEQGITNEKLFF	TGCGCCAGCAGCCAACCGGAACAGGGAATAACTAATGAAAAACTGTTTTTT
-	TRBV6-5	TRBD2	TRBJ2-1	CASSPKRGPGDEQFF	TGTGCCAGCAGTCCCAAGCGGGGGCCAGGGGATGAGCAGTTCTTC
-	TRBV20-1	TRBD1	TRBJ2-7	CSGTGQGNYEQYF	TGCAGTGGTACAGGACAGGGAAACTACGAGCAGTACTTC
-	TRBV20-1	-	TRBJ2-1	CSPDPRGWQFF	TGCAGTCCCGACCCCCGGGGTTGGCAGTTCTTC
-	TRBV20-1	-	TRBJ1-6	CSAPEEGSYNSPPHF	TGCAGTGCCCCGGAGGAGGGATCCTATAATTCACCCCCCCACTTT
-	TRBV12-3/TRBV12-4	-	TRBJ2-2	CASSSGASTGELFF	TGTGCCAGCAGTAGTGGGGCAAGCACCGGGGAGCTGTTTTTT
few	TRBV6-1	-	TRBJ2-7	CASSPGPHSYEQYF	TGTGCCAGCAGTCCGGGACCCCACTCCTACGAGCAGTACTTC
-	TRBV18	-	TRBJ1-4	CASSPQGLQEKLFF	TGTGCCAGCTCACCCCAGGGGCTACAAGAAAAACTGTTTTTT
-	TRBV20-1	TRBD2	TRBJ2-3	CSAREAGGQLDTQYF	TGCAGTGCTAGAGAAGCGGGGGGGCAATTAGATACGCAGTATTTT
-	TRBV12-5	-	TRBJ2-4	CAVGGDTYKNIQYF	TGTGCTGTAGGGGGAGACACTTACAAAAACATTCAGTACTTC
few	TRBV29-1	-	TRBJ1-1	CSAKGGRDTEAFF	TGCAGCGCCAAGGGGGGTAGGGACACTGAAGCTTTCTTT
-	TRBV11-2	-	TRBJ2-1	CASSLGFRGEETQFF	TGTGCCAGCAGCTTAGGGTTCAGGGGAGAAGAGACCCAGTTCTTC
-	TRBV7-2	-	TRBJ2-1	CASSLGKEYNEQFF	TGTGCAAGCAGCTTAGGGAAGGAGTACAATGAGCAGTTCTTC
-	TRBV12-3/TRBV12-4	-	TRBJ2-1	CASSLVGVEQFF	TGTGCCAGCAGTTTAGTCGGCGTTGAGCAGTTCTTC